The T cell receptor beta chain described here comes from a study of control samples from healthy donors and cancer patients. This table comes from immunoSEQ multiplex PCR, and its TCRdb copy is limited to in-frame clones, with some not included. The top ten clones hold about 1.6% of a sample with some 200,000 clones, about 95% of them seen once. The CDR3 contains 14 residues. Germline CDR1 and CDR2: MNHEY and SVGEGT. The ends lost 4 bases at V and 2 bases at J; junction bases unmatched: 3. This receptor was obtained from a man between 50 and 59 years old in good health. The sequenced sample was blood. The chain links TRBV6-2 or TRBV6-3 to TRBJ2-7; 9 nucleotides line up with TRBD1. CDR3 sequence reads: CASSWGQGPYEQYF. The CDR3 nucleotides are TGTGCCAGCAGTTGGGGACAGGGCCCCTACGAGCAGTACTTC.